The T cell receptor beta chain under discussion was sequenced for a study of blood T cell repertoires in COVID-19. Study information: Some COVID-19 samples were acute and others convalescent; all came from the United States, Italy and Spain. The analysed material was cDNA or gDNA that came from T cells, B-cell-depleted T cells, or PBMCs.

Original analysis: For nucleated cells, counts were estimated from reference gene primer amplification. Clones were read by immunoSEQ multiplex PCR, and TCRdb kept only the in-frame ones, dropping some. D and trimming were read from the DNA, whereas the V and J calls and clone size are those reported in that table. The repertoire holds roughly 87,000 clones, around 85% seen once, with approximately 3% in the top ten. Enrolment of Seattle patients took place during active infection, and they were followed longitudinally. This clonotype was sampled from a woman over 75 with COVID-19, enrolled during active disease. Sequenced sample: peripheral blood.

CDR3 nucleotide sequence: TGTGCCACTGGGCCGAGGGTGGGCGAGCAGTACTTC. Translation: CATGPRVGEQYF. This chain joins TRBV15 and TRBJ2-7, with TRBD2 as a possible D gene (5 bases). Germline CDR1 LNHNV, CDR2 YYDKDF (reference sequence). The V end was cut by 9 bases, the J end by 6 bases, with 15 bases between. The CDR3 length is 12 residues.